The 31 T cell receptor beta chains in this list originate from one sample, sequenced in a study of blood T cell repertoires in COVID-19. Using immunoSEQ multiplex PCR, the repertoire was profiled, and TCRdb retains in-frame clones only, with some absent. The table records roughly 180,000 clones, approximately 79% of them present only once. The sequenced sample consisted of peripheral blood. Source of these receptors: a woman aged 55-69 years with COVID-19, enrolled during active disease.

The chain uses TRBV2 and TRBJ1-2, with D unresolved. The V end was cut by 7 bases, the J end by 7 bases, with 16 bases between. The CDR3 is 13 amino acids. Germline V lookup: CDR1 SNHLY, CDR2 FYNNEI. The CDR3 region is CASTAGMSFGYTF. The CDR3 DNA reads as TGTGCCAGCACCGCGGGGATGTCCTTTGGCTACACCTTC. Filled out from reference TRBV2 and TRBJ1-2, the complete variable domain reads EPEVTQTPSHQVTQMGQEVILRCVPISNHLYFYWYRQILGQKVEFLVSFYNNEISEKSEIFDDQFSVERPDGSNFTLKIRSTKLEDSAMYFCASTAGMSFGYTFGSGTRLTVV.

This chain joins TRBV6-2 or TRBV6-3 and TRBJ2-1; 8 positions match TRBD1. The CDR3 length is 17 residues. From germline, CDR1 is MNHEY and CDR2 SVGEGT. Trimming cost V 2 bases and J 4 bases; bases outside gene matches: 10. The CDR3 loop is CASSYSPTRGLYNEQFF. The CDR3 coding sequence is TGTGCCAGCAGTTACAGCCCCACCAGGGGGCTGTACAATGAGCAGTTCTTC.

The J gene is TRBJ2-3, the V gene TRBV19; a possible D gene is TRBD2 (6 bases). Germline CDR1 and CDR2: LNHDA and SQIVND (reference sequence). This CDR3 spans 14 amino acids. V was shortened by 11 bases and J by 1 base, with 16 bases between the two germline ends. CDR3 region: CACGVNRGTDTQYF. For the CDR3, the DNA is TGTGCCTGCGGGGTCAACCGGGGCACAGATACGCAGTATTTT.

The chain links TRBV10-3 to TRBJ2-2; TRBD2 agrees at 7 bases. The V segment lost 5 bases and the J segment 7 bases; nucleotides outside the gene matches: 19. This CDR3 contains 18 residues. CDR1 and CDR2 from the germline V gene are ENHRY and SYGVKD. The CDR3 nucleotides read TGTGCCATCAGTCCCTTCTCGACTAGCAGAGCCGGGGGCGGGGAGCTGTTTTTT. Amino acid sequence: CAISPFSTSRAGGGELFF.

The chain combines TRBV5-1 with TRBJ2-2, with TRBD1 matching over 7 bases. The J segment lost 6 bases and the V segment lost 4 bases, leaving 9 bases of the junction unmatched. Germline loops: CDR1 SGHRS, CDR2 YFSETQ. CDR3 length: 15 amino acids. CDR3 loop: CASSVRQGMAGELFF. The CDR3 coding sequence is TGCGCCAGCAGCGTTCGACAGGGTATGGCCGGGGAGCTGTTTTTT.

This chain connects TRBV19 to TRBJ1-4, with D perhaps TRBD1 (5 bases). The CDR3 consists of 13 residues. The ends were cut back, 3 bases at V and 8 bases at J, with 10 bases in the middle. Germline lookup yields CDR1 LNHDA and CDR2 SQIVND (reference sequence). CDR3 protein: CASSMDIQEKLFF. In DNA form, the CDR3 reads TGTGCCAGTAGTATGGACATTCAGGAAAAACTGTTTTTT.

CDR3 residues: CASGDRGLYNEQFF. The CDR3, as DNA: TGTGCCAGCGGCGACAGGGGTCTCTACAATGAGCAGTTCTTC. This rearrangement joins TRBV5-6 to TRBJ2-1, with TRBD1 matching 8 bases. This CDR3 comprises 14 residues. Per the germline V gene, CDR1 is SGHDT and CDR2 is YYEEEE. With V trimmed by 7 bases and J by 3 bases, 6 bases remained unmatched.

This clone was found a few times. This chain links TRBV6-5 with TRBJ2-2; maybe TRBD1 (6 bases). Per the germline V gene, CDR1 is MNHEY and CDR2 is SVGAGI. There are 14 residues in the CDR3. With 5 bases removed from V and 6 bases from J, the gap between germline ends came to 13 bases. In nucleotides, the CDR3 is TGTGCCAGCAGTACACAGGGAAGCGCCGGGGAGCTGTTTTTT. It specifies CASSTQGSAGELFF.

This clone was seen a few times. The CDR3 coding sequence is TGTGCCAGCAGCCGGGGGACTAGCGGGAGCACAGATACGCAGTATTTT. This translates into CASSRGTSGSTDTQYF. The chain is built from TRBV11-3 and TRBJ2-3; 12 bases align to TRBD2. The CDR3 loop spans 16 amino acids. In germline, CDR1 is SGHNT, CDR2 YENEEA. Trimming took 5 bases from V and 0 from J; bases not matched to a gene: 3.

A single count supports this clone. The V and J genes are TRBV11-2 and TRBJ2-5, with a possible D match to TRBD1 (6 bases). The V end was cut by 5 bases, the J end by 5 bases, with 21 bases between. The length of the CDR3 is 16 residues. In germline, CDR1 is SGHAT, CDR2 FQNNGV. This CDR3 is CASSARAGDLRETQYF. Written as DNA, the CDR3 is TGTGCCAGCAGCGCCCGGGCAGGGGACCTTCGGGAGACCCAGTACTTC.

The chain has TRBV16 and TRBJ1-1; D is ambiguous. V lost 0 bases and J 6 bases, leaving 8 bases between the germline ends. Germline V gene data show CDR1 as KGHSY and CDR2 as FQNENV. The CDR3 contains 13 residues. CDR3 DNA: TGTGCCAGCAGCCAATCGACACGCGCTGAAGCTTTCTTT. As protein: CASSQSTRAEAFF.

The V gene is TRBV28, the J gene TRBJ1-5; D gene uncertain. From germline, CDR1 is MDHEN and CDR2 SYDVKM. The CDR3 has 13 amino acids. V was pared by 3 bases and J by 6 bases, with 9 bases between. The CDR3 sequence is CASSFEGGQPQHF. CDR3 sequence (DNA): TGTGCCAGCAGTTTTGAGGGAGGTCAGCCCCAGCATTTT.

The rearrangement joins TRBV29-1 to TRBJ2-5; no definite D call. V shed 6 bases and J shed 5 bases, with 10 bases lying between them. The CDR3 is 11 residues long. Looked up from germline, CDR1 is SQVTM and CDR2 is ANQGSEA. The CDR3: CSVRWAETQYF. CDR3 DNA sequence: TGCAGCGTGCGCTGGGCGGAGACCCAGTACTTC.

The chain carries TRBV14 and TRBJ1-1, with D unresolved. V was clipped by 4 bases and J by 2 bases, with 8 bases between them. The CDR3 runs to 13 residues. CDR1 and CDR2 from the germline V gene are SGHDN and FVKESK. The CDR3 region is CASSPRLNTEAFF. CDR3 coding DNA: TGTGCCAGCAGCCCCAGGCTCAACACTGAAGCTTTCTTT.

Concerning this clone itself: Other DNA variants within this sample encode the same CDR3. This chain links TRBV5-1 with TRBJ2-5; D ambiguous. The CDR3 loop spans 14 amino acids. Between the trimmed V and J ends, which lost 0 bases and 1 base, there was a span of 7 bases. CDR1 is SGHRS and CDR2 is YFSETQ in the germline V gene. CDR3 bases: TGCGCCAGCAGCTTGGGGCTGGCCCAAGAGACCCAGTACTTC. It specifies CASSLGLAQETQYF.

The V call is TRBV5-1, the J call TRBJ2-1; 11 nucleotides match TRBD2. The CDR3 has 15 amino acids. Germline V CDR1 and CDR2: SGHRS, YFSETQ. Unmatched junction bases numbered 6, after V lost 3 bases and J lost 7 bases. CDR3 in DNA: TGCGCCAGCAGCTCGACCGGGACTAGCGGAAATGAGCAGTTCTTC. It specifies CASSSTGTSGNEQFF.

V gene TRBV10-2 combines with J gene TRBJ1-4; no definite D call. The CDR3 consists of 17 residues. Germline V gives CDR1 WSHSY, CDR2 SAAADI. The V end was cut by 0 bases, the J end by 0 bases, with 11 bases between. This chain's CDR3 is CASSESGGHATNEKLFF. In nucleotides, the CDR3 is TGCGCCAGCAGTGAGTCGGGAGGGCATGCAACTAATGAAAAACTGTTTTTT.

The V gene is TRBV5-4, the J gene TRBJ2-3, with D possibly being TRBD2 (6 bases). With 4 bases removed from V and 0 bases from J, the gap between germline ends came to 12 bases. The length of the CDR3 is 15 residues. CDR1 and CDR2 from the germline V gene are SGHNT and YYREEE (reference sequence). In DNA, the CDR3 is TGTGCCAGCAGCACGGGACTGGCCAGCACAGATACGCAGTATTTT. Protein: CASSTGLASTDTQYF.

In DNA form, the CDR3 reads TGTGCCAGCAGTCCCTCCGGACAGAGCTACGAGCAGTACGTC. Encoded protein: CASSPSGQSYEQYV. The V call is TRBV6-5, the J call TRBJ2-7; maybe TRBD1 (6 bases). V lost 5 bases and J lost 3, with 14 bases in between. Germline V gene data show CDR1 as MNHEY and CDR2 as SVGAGI. The CDR3 contains 14 residues.

The chain employs TRBV6-1 and TRBJ2-7; the D gene is possibly TRBD1 (6 bases). V was clipped by 0 bases and J by 4 bases, with 13 bases between them. Germline CDR1 and CDR2: MNHNS and SASEGT. The CDR3 contains 15 residues. In DNA, the CDR3 is TGTGCCAGCAGTGAAGCCGGGACAAGGTCTTACGAGCAGTACTTC. Translated, it gives CASSEAGTRSYEQYF.

The chain uses TRBV6-1 and TRBJ2-7, with 7 bases lining up with TRBD2. The CDR3 sequence is 15 residues long. The V gene's germline CDR1 is MNHNS and CDR2 SASEGT. J gave up 5 bases and V 1 base, and 8 bases lay outside the gene matches. The CDR3 reads CASSEEQGGFDEQYV. In nucleotides, the CDR3 is TGTGCCAGCAGTGAAGAGCAGGGAGGGTTCGACGAGCAGTACGTC.

V and J are TRBV7-3 and TRBJ2-7; tentatively, D is TRBD2 (5 bases). The ends were cut back, 6 bases at V and 4 bases at J, with 13 bases in the middle. Germline V gene sequence: CDR1 SGHTA, CDR2 FQGTGA. The CDR3 covers 13 residues. The CDR3 sequence: CASSLDGGYEQYF. CDR3 sequence (DNA): TGTGCCAGCAGTTTAGATGGAGGTTACGAGCAGTACTTC. The full variable domain, in which reference TRBV7-3 and TRBJ2-7 provide the parts outside the CDR3, is GAGVSQTPSNKVTEKGKYVELRCDPISGHTALYWYRQSLGQGPEFLIYFQGTGAADDSGLPNDRFFAVRPEGSVSTLKIQRTERGDSAVYLCASSLDGGYEQYFGPGTRLTVT.

This clone was observed a handful of times. J is TRBJ1-5 and V is TRBV5-1, with 8 bases fitting TRBD1. V lost 4 bases to trimming and J lost 9 bases; unmatched junction nucleotides: 6. The CDR3 loop spans 13 amino acids. Per the germline V gene, CDR1 is SGHRS and CDR2 is YFSETQ. The CDR3 here is CASSTGQGPPQHF. CDR3 in DNA: TGCGCCAGCAGCACTGGACAGGGCCCGCCCCAGCATTTT.

The V call is TRBV19, the J call TRBJ1-1; no definite D call. The germline V gene encodes CDR1 LNHDA and CDR2 SQIVND (reference sequence). Trimming took off 1 base at V and 3 bases at J, with 12 bases between the two ends. The CDR3 totals 15 residues. DNA of the CDR3: TGTGCCAGTAGTATAGTAATGGCCGGGGACACTGAAGCTTTCTTT. It specifies CASSIVMAGDTEAFF.

V gene TRBV7-3 combines with J gene TRBJ2-1; a possible D gene is TRBD1 (6 bases). The CDR3 length is 14 residues. Trimming left V 1 base short and J 9 bases short, with 13 bases between. CDR1 is SGHTA, CDR2 FQGTGA, per germline. CDR3 sequence: CASSLNPLGAEQFF. The DNA of the CDR3 is TGTGCCAGCAGCTTAAACCCCTTGGGGGCTGAGCAGTTCTTC.

J is TRBJ2-3 and V is TRBV4-2; D is unresolved. Germline loops: CDR1 LGHNA, CDR2 YNFKEQ. Trimming cost V 0 bases and J 0 bases, with 4 bases left between them. This CDR3 spans 14 amino acids. The CDR3 region is CASSQELSTDTQYF. The CDR3, as DNA: TGTGCCAGCAGCCAAGAACTGAGCACAGATACGCAGTATTTT.

The genes are TRBV7-9 and TRBJ1-6; D is unclear. This CDR3 region has 13 residues. Deletions cut 3 bases from V and 8 bases from J, with 8 bases between. The germline V gene encodes CDR1 SEHNR and CDR2 FQNEAQ (reference sequence). This CDR3 reads CASSFSEDSPLHF. CDR3 in DNA: TGTGCCAGCAGCTTCTCTGAGGATTCACCCCTCCACTTT.

The chain is built from TRBV2 and TRBJ2-3; 9 bases match TRBD2. The CDR3 spans 15 residues. With 7 bases clipped from V and 7 bases from J, the junction kept 12 bases outside the gene matches. Looked up from germline, CDR1 is SNHLY and CDR2 is FYNNEI. The CDR3 DNA follows: TGTGCCAGCAAGTTAGGCGGGGGGGCATTCTATACGCAGTATTTT. It is translated as CASKLGGGAFYTQYF.

This clone showed up just once. The V call is TRBV28, the J call TRBJ2-2; 8 nucleotides match TRBD2. The CDR3 covers 17 residues. The V and J ends lost 5 bases and 5 bases, in that order; junction bases with no gene match: 13. Germline-derived CDR1 and CDR2 are MDHEN and SYDVKM. The CDR3 region has the DNA TGTGCCAGCAGTCTTACGGGGGGGAGTGGGCGTACCGGGGAGCTGTTTTTT. Residues: CASSLTGGSGRTGELFF. Full variable domain (remainder filled in from reference TRBV28 and TRBJ2-2): DVKVTQSSRYLVKRTGEKVFLECVQDMDHENMFWYRQDPGLGLRLIYFSYDVKMKEKGDIPEGYSVSREKKERFSLILESASTNQTSMYLCASSLTGGSGRTGELFFGEGSRLTVL.

V and J are TRBV5-1 and TRBJ1-1; D is ambiguous. CDR3 size: 15 residues. Germline assignment: CDR1 SGHRS and CDR2 YFSETQ. Trimming removed 0 bases at V and 1 base at J, with 10 bases between. The CDR3 spells CASSLGEERNTEAFF. The CDR3 DNA sequence: TGCGCCAGCAGCTTGGGAGAGGAAAGGAACACTGAAGCTTTCTTT.

The gene calls are TRBV7-2 and TRBJ1-4; 8 bases align to TRBD1. V gave up 6 bases and J gave up 8 bases; unmatched junction bases: 8. Germline CDR1 SGHTA, CDR2 FQGNSA. The CDR3 spans 14 residues. The CDR3 DNA is TGTGCCAGCAGTTACCAGGGGGCGCGGGAAAAACTGTTTTTT. It codes for CASSYQGAREKLFF.